This passage covers 16 T cell receptor beta chains from one sample sequenced in a study of metastatic and nonmetastatic thyroid tumors. From the PCR reads, TCRdb re-called clones with MiXCR. The table records 30,000 or so clones, more than 20% of them present only once. Not a single patient had been given any form of treatment at any point before undergoing thyroid surgery. Sequencing used blood. Every receptor here comes from a female donor with papillary thyroid cancer or a benign thyroid nodule (not recorded which). Some clones in this sample may be carry-over from other donors' samples.

This clone was recorded at least ten times. The rearrangement joins TRBV27 to TRBJ2-2; no clear D. The germline CDR1 and CDR2 sequences are MNHEY and SMNVEV (reference sequence). The CDR3 runs to 13 residues. V was shortened by 8 bases and J by 5 bases, with 12 bases between the two germline ends. The CDR3 loop reads CASRGEGTGELFF. The CDR3 bases are TGTGCCAGCCGAGGAGAAGGTACCGGGGAGCTGTTTTTT.

The chain has TRBV5-1 and TRBJ2-1, with TRBD1 matching over 7 bases. This CDR3 has 16 amino acids. V dropped 0 bases and J dropped 4; count of bases not matched to a gene: 7. Germline assignment: CDR1 SGHRS and CDR2 YFSETQ. CDR3 bases: TGCGCCAGCAGCTTGGTTCCCGGGACAGCGTACAATGAGCAGTTCTTC. Translated, it gives CASSLVPGTAYNEQFF.

This clone occurred many times. This sequence joins TRBV19 and TRBJ2-6, with 8 positions matching TRBD1. Germline V gives CDR1 LNHDA, CDR2 SQIVND (reference sequence). V lost 0 bases and J lost 1; bases outside the gene matches: 5. CDR3 length: 18 amino acids. The CDR3 DNA reads TGTGCCAGTAGTATAGAGGAGGACAGGGTGTCTGGGGCCAACGTCCTGACTTTC. Residues: CASSIEEDRVSGANVLTF. The complete variable domain, with remaining parts taken from reference TRBV19 and TRBJ2-6, reads DGGITQSPKYLFRKEGQNVTLSCEQNLNHDAMYWYRQDPGQGLRLIYYSQIVNDFQKGDIAEGYSVSREKKESFPLTVTSAQKNPTAFYLCASSIEEDRVSGANVLTFGAGSRLTVL.

A remark on this clone: An end of the junction differs from the germline gene, which may be a read error. The chain combines TRBV6-1 with TRBJ2-3, with 11 bases identical to TRBD2. Germline V CDR1 and CDR2: MNHNS, SASEGT. There are 15 residues in the CDR3. The CDR3 protein is CATSEGTSGTDTQSF. CDR3 in DNA: TGTGCCACCAGTGAAGGGACTAGCGGCACAGATACGCAGTCTTTT.

This clone was detected ten times or more. This chain joins TRBV28 and TRBJ1-1; maybe TRBD1 (5 bases). The length of the CDR3 is 13 residues. CDR1 and CDR2 from the germline V gene are MDHEN and SYDVKM. Trimming cost V 7 bases and J 1 base, with 10 bases left between them. The DNA for the CDR3 is TGTGCCAGCATGACAGATCGGAACACTGAAGCTTTCTTT. It translates to CASMTDRNTEAFF.

The table lists this clone with many counts. The chain employs TRBV28 and TRBJ1-5; D is uncertain. CDR1 and CDR2 (germline): MDHEN, SYDVKM. The CDR3 is 14 residues long. V was clipped by 7 bases and J by 0 bases, with 10 bases between them. The CDR3 here is CASTLKHSNQPQHF. CDR3 coding DNA: TGTGCCAGCACCCTCAAGCATAGCAATCAGCCCCAGCATTTT.

In this sample, this clone turned up many times. The chain has TRBV7-6 and TRBJ2-5; TRBD1 matches at 7 bases. Germline CDR1 reads SGHVS; CDR2 reads FNYEAQ. V shed 0 bases and J 4 bases; nucleotides not matched to a gene: 5. The CDR3 runs 15 residues. CDR3 in amino acids: CASSLANRGGETQYF. CDR3 nucleotide sequence: TGTGCCAGCAGCTTAGCGAACAGGGGCGGAGAGACCCAGTACTTC. Full variable domain (missing parts from reference TRBV7-6 and TRBJ2-5): GAGVSQSPRYKVTKRGQDVALRCDPISGHVSLYWYRQALGQGPEFLTYFNYEAQQDKSGLPNDRFSAERPEGSISTLTIQRTEQRDSAMYRCASSLANRGGETQYFGPGTRLLVL.

The chain carries TRBV5-1 and TRBJ2-5; no clear D gene. CDR3 length: 12 amino acids. Germline V gene lookup returns CDR1 SGHRS and CDR2 YFSETQ. Between the trimmed V and J ends, which lost 2 bases and 7 bases, there was a span of 9 bases. The CDR3 coding sequence is TGCGCCAGCAGCTTTGTTTTAGTGACCCAGTACTTC. It encodes CASSFVLVTQYF.

This clone was detected ten times or more. The V call is TRBV25-1, the J call TRBJ1-2; D unclear. Trimming took 6 bases from V and 5 from J, leaving 13 bases between them. CDR1 is MGHDK, CDR2 SYGVNS, per germline. This CDR3 has 13 residues. CDR3 loop: CASSHRVSYGYTF. Here the CDR3 DNA reads TGTGCCAGCAGCCACCGGGTGTCGTATGGCTACACCTTC.

The chain uses TRBV20-1 and TRBJ1-6, with D maybe TRBD1 (6 bases). The germline V gene has CDR1 DFQATT and CDR2 SNEGSKA (reference sequence). V lost 1 base to trimming and J lost 4 bases, with 8 bases between them. The CDR3 is 14 amino acids. CDR3 in DNA: TGCAGTGCTAGAGGACAGGCTTATAATTCACCCCTCCACTTT. This sequence encodes CSARGQAYNSPLHF.

V gene TRBV24-1 combines with J gene TRBJ2-1; 11 nucleotides align to TRBD2. Germline lookup yields CDR1 KGHDR and CDR2 SFDVKD. The V gene end was trimmed by 1 base and the J gene end by 10 bases; junction bases not matched to a gene: 5. The CDR3 covers 15 residues. In DNA form, the CDR3 reads TGTGCCACCAGTGATTTTCCGGGACTAGCGGCAGAGCAGTTCTTC. Its translation: CATSDFPGLAAEQFF.

This clone showed up just a few times. The rearrangement joins TRBV15 to TRBJ1-4, with 8 bases aligning to TRBD1. Trimming took 1 base from V and 5 from J; bases not matched to a gene: 3. Germline V CDR1 and CDR2: LNHNV, YYDKDF (reference sequence). The CDR3 runs to 15 residues. The CDR3 sequence: CATSRGRGQNEKLFF. The DNA of the CDR3 is TGTGCCACCAGCAGAGGCAGGGGGCAGAATGAAAAACTGTTTTTT.

This clone was detected many times. The rearrangement uses TRBV20-1 and TRBJ2-2; 7 bases are shared with TRBD2. V was pared by 6 bases and J by 1 base, with 5 bases of the junction left unmatched. The CDR3 has 14 residues. Germline CDR1 and CDR2: DFQATT and SNEGSKA (reference sequence). Written as DNA, the CDR3 is TGCAGTGCAGTCGGCGGGAGGAACACCGGGGAGCTGTTTTTT. It is translated as CSAVGGRNTGELFF.

As regards this clone: The same CDR3 can be traced to other DNA sequences in this sample. CDR3 region: CASSPGVSGNTIYF. CDR3 nucleotide sequence: TGTGCCAGCAGTCCAGGAGTCTCTGGAAACACCATATATTTT. The chain joins TRBV7-6 to TRBJ1-3; D gene ambiguous. Trimming stripped 6 bases from V and 0 bases from J, with 9 bases between. This CDR3 has 14 amino acids. Per the germline V gene, CDR1 is SGHVS and CDR2 is FNYEAQ.

In its sample, this clone was seen many times. The chain combines TRBV24-1 with TRBJ2-7; 7 bases map to TRBD1. Per the germline V gene, CDR1 is KGHDR and CDR2 is SFDVKD. Trimming at V came to 4 bases and at J to 0 bases, leaving 5 bases not matched to a gene. This CDR3 is 15 amino acids long. CDR3 sequence: CATSEATGSSYEQYF. CDR3 DNA sequence: TGTGCCACCAGTGAGGCGACAGGGAGCTCCTACGAGCAGTACTTC.

J is TRBJ1-2 and V is TRBV18; the D gene is possibly TRBD1 (5 bases). The V gene lost 6 bases and the J gene lost 6 bases, with 14 bases spanning the gap. The CDR3 contains 13 residues. CDR1 is KGHSH and CDR2 is LQKENI in the germline V gene. CDR3 sequence reads: CASSRQGRDGYTF. CDR3 in DNA: TGTGCCAGCTCCCGGCAGGGAAGGGATGGCTACACCTTC.